Following are 28 T cell receptor beta chains from one sample sequenced in a study of tumour-infiltrating T cells in Burkitt lymphoma. Profiling relied on immunoSEQ multiplex PCR, and the TCRdb table lists in-frame clones only, not all of them. The sample lists 46,000 or so clones; less than 40% were seen once. The sequenced sample consisted of tumor tissue. Receptors were obtained from a human donor with Burkitt lymphoma.

The chain employs TRBV14 and TRBJ1-2; D call uncertain. Germline CDR1 SGHDN, CDR2 FVKESK. The CDR3 runs 12 residues. The V and J ends lost 3 bases and 7 bases respectively, with 9 bases between them. CDR3 nucleotide sequence: TGTGCCAGCAGCCATAGCACAGCTGGCTACACCTTC. It translates to CASSHSTAGYTF.

This clone was observed a handful of times. This chain joins TRBV4-2 and TRBJ1-5; D is perhaps TRBD1 (6 bases). The germline CDR1 and CDR2 sequences are LGHNA and YNFKEQ. CDR3 length: 14 residues. Trimming stripped 3 bases from V and 5 bases from J, with 11 bases between. CDR3 in DNA: TGTGCCAGCAGCCACGGTACAGGGTATCAGCCCCAGCATTTT. This sequence encodes CASSHGTGYQPQHF.

This sequence joins TRBV4-1 and TRBJ1-3; D is undetermined. There are 13 residues in the CDR3. CDR1 and CDR2 (germline): MGHRA, YSYEKL. Trimming cost V 6 bases and J 3 bases, with 9 bases left between them. CDR3 residues: CASSAGVGNTIYF. CDR3 bases: TGCGCCAGCAGTGCCGGGGTTGGAAACACCATATATTTT.

The chain combines TRBV21-1 with TRBJ1-5; the listed D gene, TRBD1, was not tested against the DNA. TRBV21-1 is an annotated pseudogene. The CDR3 loop spans 16 amino acids. CDR3 region: CASSKSGTHSNQPQHF. CDR3 sequence (DNA): TGTGCCAGCAGCAAAAGTGGCACCCATAGCAATCAGCCCCAGCATTTT.

This clone was detected only a few times. J is TRBJ2-5 and V is TRBV21-1; no check of the table's D call, TRBD1, against the DNA was made. TRBV21-1 is recorded as a pseudogene. The CDR3 is made up of 16 amino acids. This CDR3 is CASSAHPGHTCETQYF. CDR3 nucleotide sequence: TGTGCCAGCAGCGCTCATCCGGGACATACTTGTGAGACCCAGTACTTC.

This clone was observed once. The CDR3 DNA follows: TGTGCCAGCAGCCTGGGACAGAGAAACACTGAAGCTTTCTTT. Its translation: CASSLGQRNTEAFF. The chain couples TRBV5-4 to TRBJ1-1, with 7 nucleotides matching TRBD1. Germline V lookup: CDR1 SGHNT, CDR2 YYREEE (reference sequence). The junction had 5 bases not matched to a gene; V was cut back by 4 bases and J by 2 bases. The CDR3 is 14 amino acids.

The V call is TRBV30, the J call TRBJ2-3, with D perhaps matching TRBD1 (6 bases). Per the germline V gene, CDR1 is GTSNPN and CDR2 is SVGIG (reference sequence). CDR3 length: 15 amino acids. The ends were cut back, 4 bases at V and 0 bases at J, with 14 bases in the middle. Here the CDR3 reads CAWTLTGYSTDTQYF. For the CDR3, the DNA is TGTGCCTGGACTCTGACAGGCTATAGCACAGATACGCAGTATTTT.

The gene calls are TRBV28 and TRBJ2-7, with 11 bases lining up with TRBD1. The CDR3 has 17 residues. V trimming: 4 bases; J trimming: 1 base; junction bases outside the gene matches: 9. Germline assignment: CDR1 MDHEN and CDR2 SYDVKM. CDR3 residues: CASSSFRTGGISYEQYF. Written as DNA, the CDR3 is TGTGCCAGCAGTTCCTTCCGGACAGGGGGCATTTCCTACGAGCAGTACTTC.

The gene calls are TRBV6-6 and TRBJ2-1; D might be TRBD1 or TRBD2, each matching 5 bases. V lost 4 bases and J 1 base, leaving 8 bases between the germline ends. The CDR3 spans 14 residues. CDR1 is MNHNY and CDR2 is SVGAGI in the germline V gene (reference sequence). The CDR3 DNA reads TGTGCCAGCAGTTCCGGGGCATCCTACAATGAGCAGTTCTTC. It specifies CASSSGASYNEQFF.

The chain couples TRBV18 to TRBJ1-1; D remains ambiguous. Trimming took 6 bases from V and 0 from J, leaving 14 bases between them. The CDR3 sequence is 15 residues long. Germline assignment: CDR1 KGHSH and CDR2 LQKENI. In nucleotides, the CDR3 is TGTGCCAGCTCCCCTACTGGTCAGGTGAACACTGAAGCTTTCTTT. It specifies CASSPTGQVNTEAFF.

This clone turned up a few times. The V call is TRBV6-5, the J call TRBJ1-1; D is unresolved. Germline V gene sequence: CDR1 MNHEY, CDR2 SVGAGI. Between the trimmed V and J ends, which lost 6 bases and 0 bases, there was a span of 14 bases. The CDR3 sequence is 15 residues long. CDR3 sequence: CASRRKREMNTEAFF. The CDR3 DNA is TGTGCCAGCAGACGAAAACGGGAAATGAACACTGAAGCTTTCTTT.

This clone was seen only a few times. The V and J genes are TRBV29-1 and TRBJ2-2; D possibly corresponds to TRBD2 (5 bases). CDR3 size: 14 residues. The germline CDR1 and CDR2 sequences are SQVTM and ANQGSEA. Trimming pared 7 bases from V and 0 bases from J, leaving 12 bases between. The CDR3 nucleotides are TGCAGCGCTTTGACCGGGACGAACACCGGGGAGCTGTTTTTT. Translating it yields CSALTGTNTGELFF.

J is TRBJ1-1 and V is TRBV4-1, with TRBD1 matching over 7 bases. The CDR3 is made up of 15 amino acids. V was clipped by 7 bases and J by 0 bases; unmatched bases: 8. Germline V gene sequence: CDR1 MGHRA, CDR2 YSYEKL. The CDR3 loop reads CASNRQGTLNTEAFF. The CDR3 bases are TGCGCCAGCAACAGACAGGGAACTCTGAACACTGAAGCTTTCTTT.

This clone was found a few times. This chain uses TRBV10-3 with TRBJ2-1; 8 nucleotides match TRBD2. The germline V gene has CDR1 ENHRY and CDR2 SYGVKD. Unmatched junction bases numbered 2, after V lost 4 bases and J lost 3 bases. The CDR3 has 14 residues. CDR3: CAISAGGLYNEQFF. For the CDR3, the DNA is TGTGCCATCAGTGCGGGGGGGCTCTACAATGAGCAGTTCTTC.

This clone appeared a few times. This chain joins TRBV27 and TRBJ2-7, with 7 bases lining up with TRBD2. The CDR3 contains 15 residues. Germline lookup yields CDR1 MNHEY and CDR2 SMNVEV (reference sequence). V dropped 2 bases and J dropped 3; count of bases not matched to a gene: 7. CDR3 sequence reads: CASSLNLGTIYEQYF. The CDR3 DNA reads TGTGCCAGCAGTTTAAACCTCGGGACTATCTACGAGCAGTACTTC.

This clone has a handful of counts. The chain employs TRBV6-5 and TRBJ1-2, with 9 bases that match TRBD1. With 6 bases clipped from V and 4 bases from J, the junction kept 0 bases outside the gene matches. CDR1 MNHEY and CDR2 SVGAGI come from the germline V gene. This CDR3 spans 12 amino acids. For the CDR3, the DNA is TGTGCCAGCAGGGGACAGGGCTATGGCTACACCTTC. Translating gives CASRGQGYGYTF.

V gene TRBV5-1 combines with J gene TRBJ1-5; D gene uncertain. Germline V gene data show CDR1 as SGHRS and CDR2 as YFSETQ. This CDR3 contains 15 residues. Trimming shortened V by 0 bases and J by 2 bases, and 9 bases separated the two germline ends. The CDR3 nucleotides are TGCGCCAGCAGCTTGGGAGGGTTGGGCAATCAGCCCCAGCATTTT. It encodes CASSLGGLGNQPQHF.

The rearrangement joins TRBV4-3 to TRBJ2-1, with D possibly called TRBD1 or TRBD2 (5 bases each). Germline V CDR1 and CDR2: LGHNA, YSLEER. The CDR3 loop spans 13 amino acids. V lost 8 bases, J lost 4 bases, and 12 bases lay in between. DNA of the CDR3: TGCGCCAGCGGTCGATGGGGGTACAATGAGCAGTTCTTC. It yields the protein CASGRWGYNEQFF.

This clone occurred a few times. The J gene is TRBJ1-1, the V gene TRBV4-3; D gene ambiguous. The germline CDR1 and CDR2 sequences are LGHNA and YSLEER. V lost 0 bases and J lost 7, with 9 bases in between. CDR3 length equals 13 residues. The CDR3 sequence is CASSQEARSEAFF. CDR3 nucleotides: TGCGCCAGCAGCCAAGAGGCGCGGAGTGAAGCTTTCTTT.

This sequence joins TRBV19 and TRBJ1-2; D call uncertain. Germline V lookup: CDR1 LNHDA, CDR2 SQIVND (reference sequence). The V end was cut by 4 bases, the J end by 0 bases, with 6 bases between. The CDR3 is 13 residues long. For the CDR3, the DNA is TGTGCCAGTAGTACACTTACTAACTATGGCTACACCTTC. Amino acid sequence: CASSTLTNYGYTF.

The DNA for the CDR3 is TGTGCCAGCAGTGAGGCAGGGGAAGAAAAACTGTTTTTT. Its translation: CASSEAGEEKLFF. The chain links TRBV6-1 to TRBJ1-4; D is possibly TRBD1 (6 bases). The V end lost 3 bases, the J end lost 8 bases, and 10 bases lay between the germline ends. Germline CDR1 is MNHNS and CDR2 is SASEGT. The CDR3 length is 13 residues.

This clone was detected a few times. This rearrangement joins TRBV5-4 to TRBJ2-1, with 16 positions matching TRBD2. V trimming: 4 bases; J trimming: 7 bases; junction bases outside the gene matches: 8. CDR3 length equals 17 residues. Germline V gene lookup returns CDR1 SGHNT and CDR2 YYREEE (reference sequence). In DNA, the CDR3 is TGTGCCAGCAGCAAGGGACTAGCGGGGGGGCTTGGTAATGAGCAGTTCTTC. As protein: CASSKGLAGGLGNEQFF.

This clone turned up a few times. V gene TRBV2 combines with J gene TRBJ1-1; 8 bases fit TRBD1. This CDR3 contains 12 residues. The V segment lost 7 bases and the J segment 11 bases; nucleotides outside the gene matches: 9. Looked up from germline, CDR1 is SNHLY and CDR2 is FYNNEI. CDR3 residues: CASMGRGDRAFF. Written as DNA, the CDR3 is TGTGCCAGCATGGGACGGGGGGACAGGGCTTTCTTT.

This clone was counted only a few times. The chain joins TRBV7-2 to TRBJ1-1, with D unresolved. CDR3 length: 14 amino acids. CDR1 is SGHTA, CDR2 FQGNSA, per germline. The ends were cut back, 1 base at V and 4 bases at J, with 10 bases in the middle. CDR3 sequence (DNA): TGTGCCAGCAGCTTAGGCACGAAAGGCACTGAAGCTTTCTTT. Its translation is CASSLGTKGTEAFF.

CDR3 DNA: TGTGCCAGCAGCTTGGGACAGCTGGGTGGAAACACCATATATTTT. Translation gives CASSLGQLGGNTIYF. V is TRBV7-9 and J is TRBJ1-3; 7 bases map to TRBD1. There are 15 residues in the CDR3. Germline CDR1 and CDR2: SEHNR and FQNEAQ (reference sequence). The ends lost 3 bases at V and 3 bases at J; junction bases unmatched: 5.

V is TRBV5-6 and J is TRBJ2-7, with TRBD2 matching 7 bases. V gave up 0 bases and J gave up 6 bases; unmatched junction bases: 6. The CDR3 is made up of 14 amino acids. Germline CDR1 is SGHDT and CDR2 is YYEEEE. CDR3 in amino acids: CASSLGSGRVEQYF. CDR3 DNA sequence: TGTGCCAGCAGCTTGGGATCAGGGAGGGTCGAGCAGTACTTC.

The rearrangement links TRBV15 to TRBJ2-5, with a weak D call TRBD2 (5 bases). The CDR3 spans 15 residues. CDR1 and CDR2 from the germline V gene are LNHNV and YYDKDF (reference sequence). V was shortened by 3 bases and J by 2 bases, with 13 bases between the two germline ends. The CDR3 DNA reads TGTGCCACCAGCAGCGCTCCGGGGAGACAAGAGACCCAGTACTTC. Translation: CATSSAPGRQETQYF.

This rearrangement joins TRBV4-2 to TRBJ2-3, with TRBD2 matching over 8 bases. There are 15 residues in the CDR3. CDR1 and CDR2 from the germline V gene are LGHNA and YNFKEQ. Trimming at V came to 3 bases and at J to 6 bases, leaving 8 bases not matched to a gene. The CDR3 loop reads CASSQAGGPVDTQYF. DNA for the CDR3: TGTGCCAGCAGCCAGGCGGGGGGACCGGTGGATACGCAGTATTTT.